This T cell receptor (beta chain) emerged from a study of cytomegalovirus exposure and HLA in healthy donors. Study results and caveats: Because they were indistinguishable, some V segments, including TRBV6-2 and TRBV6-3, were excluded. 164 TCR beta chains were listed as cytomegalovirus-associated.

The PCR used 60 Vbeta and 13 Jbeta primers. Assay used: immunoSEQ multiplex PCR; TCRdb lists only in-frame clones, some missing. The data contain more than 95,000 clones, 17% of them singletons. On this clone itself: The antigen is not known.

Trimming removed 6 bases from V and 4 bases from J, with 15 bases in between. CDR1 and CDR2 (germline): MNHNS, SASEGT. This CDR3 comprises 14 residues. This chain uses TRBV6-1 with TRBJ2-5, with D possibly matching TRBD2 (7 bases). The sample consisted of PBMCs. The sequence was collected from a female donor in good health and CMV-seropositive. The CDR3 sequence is CASRGDGGAETQYF. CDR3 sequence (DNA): TGTGCCAGCAGGGGGGATGGGGGGGCAGAGACCCAGTACTTC.